This T cell receptor (beta chain) was observed in a study of shared clonotypes between healthy human individuals. Study-level results: Shared across four donors were 4% to 6% of the naive CD4 clonotypes.

Assay used: immunoSEQ multiplex PCR; TCRdb lists only in-frame clones, some missing. The sample lists 600,000 or so clones; roughly 95% were seen once. CD45RO negativity and positive selection for CCR7 defined naive CD8 cells, a population that excluded terminally differentiated effector memory CD45RA+ cells. The length of the CDR3 is 13 residues. The ends were cut back, 0 bases at V and 5 bases at J, with 10 bases in the middle. Germline CDR1 and CDR2: GTSNPN and SVGIG (reference sequence). Turning to this clone: Antigen specificity is unknown.

The clonotype was recovered from a woman in her thirties in good health. Input material: naive CD8+ T cells sorted from blood. The chain is built from TRBV30 and TRBJ2-5, with D possibly TRBD2 on 7 matching bases. CDR3 sequence: CAWSVGGGETQYF. The CDR3 DNA follows: TGTGCCTGGAGTGTAGGGGGGGGTGAGACCCAGTACTTC. Complete variable domain (other parts from reference TRBV30 and TRBJ2-5): SQTIHQWPATLVQPVGSPLSLECTVEGTSNPNLYWYRQAAGRGLQLLFYSVGIGQISSEVPQNLSASRPQDRQFILSSKKLLLSDSGFYLCAWSVGGGETQYFGPGTRLLVL.